The entry below describes one TCR beta chain. Its specificity is unknown. The CDR3 contains 19 residues. Germline V gene lookup returns CDR1 MDHEN and CDR2 SYDVKM. Trimming stripped 1 base from V and 2 bases from J, with 21 bases between. This record comes from a study of memory CD4+ T cells and cytomegalovirus serostatus. In the source study's methods: After removing out-of-frame reads, 2,204,828 distinct TCRbeta sequences remained. Assay used: immunoSEQ multiplex PCR; TCRdb lists only in-frame clones, some missing. V and J calls plus clone size are reproduced from that table; the DNA served to infer D and trimming. The sample shows about 92,000 clones, 75% to 85% of them seen only once. The sort gate was single viable CD3+CD4+CD8-CD45RO+ cells for memory CD4+ T cells. Study findings and constraints: CD4+ memory repertoires contained about 40% of the roughly 160 reported CMV TCRbeta sequences. Suggested: most of the CMV-linked TCR signature lies in CD4+ memory cells.

This sequence originates from an adult in good health and CMV-seropositive. Input material: memory CD4+ T cells from blood. V usage is TRBV28 and J usage is TRBJ2-4; tentatively, D is TRBD1 or TRBD2 (5 bases each). The DNA for the CDR3 is TGTGCCAGCAGTTTATTTGGGCAGGGATTTAGCGAGTCCAAAAACATTCAGTACTTC. Translating it yields CASSLFGQGFSESKNIQYF.